The 18 T cell receptor beta chains below were found in one sample sequenced in a study of Graves' ophthalmopathy and Graves' hyperthyroidism. Amplification from RNA transcripts yielded the TCR beta CDR3 regions. First-round RT-PCR used HTBI primers; second-round multiplex PCR followed. TCRdb reprocessed the multiplex PCR reads via MiXCR and lists one record per CDR3 protein. The data hold approximately 700,000 distinct CDR3 sequences, with roughly 40% observed a single time. Sequenced: peripheral blood. The receptors stem from an adult man with Graves' ophthalmopathy.

This clonotype came up many times. This sequence joins TRBV5-8 and TRBJ1-2; D is possibly TRBD1 (6 bases). Germline CDR1 reads SGHTS; CDR2 reads YDEGEE. The CDR3 covers 15 residues. Trimming shortened V by 6 bases and J by 2 bases, and 17 bases separated the two germline ends. CDR3 DNA: TGTGCCAGCACCCAACAAGCGGGACACAACTATGGCTACACCTTC. This gives the protein CASTQQAGHNYGYTF.

The chain has TRBV11-1 and TRBJ1-2, with TRBD1 identical over 7 bases. Germline values: CDR1 SGHAT, CDR2 FQDESV (reference sequence). The V segment lost 5 bases and the J segment 4 bases; nucleotides outside the gene matches: 10. CDR3 length equals 15 residues. For the CDR3, the DNA is TGTGCCAGCAGCCCCCCTTCGAGACAGGGCTATGGCTACACCTTC. Amino acids: CASSPPSRQGYGYTF.

The gene calls are TRBV20-1 and TRBJ2-5; D not resolved. Germline values: CDR1 DFQATT, CDR2 SNEGSKA (reference sequence). The CDR3 spans 15 residues. With 0 bases removed from V and 2 bases from J, the gap between germline ends came to 13 bases. Written as DNA, the CDR3 is TGCAGTGCTAGAGAGGGTAGGGCACCTCAAGAGACCCAGTACTTC. Residues: CSAREGRAPQETQYF.

For this clonotype: The conserved phenylalanine or tryptophan is not found at the CDR3 terminus, so this likely reflects a read error. This chain uses TRBV14 with TRBJ1-2; D gene ambiguous. The V end lost 0 bases, the J end lost 4 bases, and 12 bases lay between the germline ends. This CDR3 contains 15 residues. CDR1 and CDR2 from the germline V gene are SGHDN and FVKESK. The CDR3 DNA is TGTGCCAGCAGCCAAGATCTTCGGGGTCTCTATGGCTACACCTTA. Protein product: CASSQDLRGLYGYTL.

The V call is TRBV25-1, the J call TRBJ1-1; D perhaps matches TRBD1 (5 bases). The CDR3 totals 15 residues. The V gene lost 8 bases and the J gene lost 3 bases, with 19 bases spanning the gap. Per the germline V gene, CDR1 is MGHDK and CDR2 is SYGVNS. The CDR3 is CASAGAGPLDTEAFF. CDR3 DNA sequence: TGTGCCAGCGCCGGGGCTGGGCCGTTGGACACTGAAGCTTTCTTT.

The chain uses TRBV2 and TRBJ2-7; D possibly matches TRBD1 or TRBD2 (5 bases each). This CDR3 spans 13 amino acids. Germline CDR1 is SNHLY and CDR2 is FYNNEI. The V end was cut by 5 bases, the J end by 6 bases, with 14 bases between. CDR3 DNA sequence: TGTGCCAGCAGTAAGCCCGGGACGGCCGAGCAGTACTTC. Translation: CASSKPGTAEQYF.

This clonotype occurred many times. CDR3 sequence (DNA): TGTGCCAGCAGCGCGGGGGACAGGGGATCGTACGAGCAGTACTTC. Translated: CASSAGDRGSYEQYF. The chain combines TRBV9 with TRBJ2-7, with TRBD1 matching 10 bases. The trim removed 3 bases at V and 4 bases at J, leaving 7 bases unmatched. The CDR3 loop spans 15 amino acids. Germline loops: CDR1 SGDLS, CDR2 YYNGEE.

This chain joins TRBV24-1 and TRBJ2-3, with TRBD2 identical over 10 bases. This CDR3 spans 16 amino acids. Germline V gene sequence: CDR1 KGHDR, CDR2 SFDVKD. With V trimmed by 0 bases and J by 3 bases, 2 bases remained unmatched. The CDR3 region is CATSDLRAGGTDTQYF. The DNA for the CDR3 is TGTGCCACCAGTGATTTGCGAGCGGGGGGGACAGATACGCAGTATTTT.

This clonotype was picked up many times. For the CDR3, the DNA is TGTGCCAGCAGCTCCCGGACTAGCGGGAGAGGGGAGACCCAGTACTTC. Protein: CASSSRTSGRGETQYF. The chain couples TRBV7-2 to TRBJ2-5; 13 bases match TRBD2. The CDR3 has 16 amino acids. CDR1 and CDR2 from the germline V gene are SGHTA and FQGNSA. V shed 4 bases, J shed 5 bases, and the junction held 7 bases outside the gene matches.

Only a few counts were recorded for this clonotype. The genes are TRBV14 and TRBJ1-1; D is ambiguous. Germline V gene data show CDR1 as SGHDN and CDR2 as FVKESK. The CDR3 contains 8 residues. The ends were cut back, 6 bases at V and 8 bases at J, with 1 base in the middle. The CDR3 sequence: CASREAFF. The CDR3 DNA reads as TGTGCCAGCAGAGAAGCTTTCTTT.

The V call is TRBV12-3 or TRBV12-4, the J call TRBJ2-5; 10 bases are a match to TRBD2. The V gene end was trimmed by 5 bases and the J gene end by 2 bases; junction bases not matched to a gene: 11. The CDR3 is made up of 17 amino acids. The CDR3 loop is CASSPKREGGSQETQYF. Written as DNA, the CDR3 is TGTGCCAGCAGTCCCAAGCGGGAGGGGGGATCTCAAGAGACCCAGTACTTC.

As to this clonotype: One junction end disagrees with the germline gene, perhaps due to a read error. This chain links TRBV20-1 with TRBJ2-5, with TRBD1 matching 11 bases. CDR3 length: 15 residues. The germline gives CDR1 DFQATT, CDR2 SNEGSKA (reference sequence). The CDR3 nucleotides read TGCGGTGCCCCGGGGGGGACAGGGGGTTGGGAGACCCAGTACTTC. Amino acid sequence: CGAPGGTGGWETQYF.

The V gene is TRBV20-1, the J gene TRBJ1-2; 7 bases match TRBD1. The CDR3 runs 16 residues. V dropped 0 bases and J dropped 2; count of bases not matched to a gene: 9. CDR1 and CDR2 from the germline V gene are DFQATT and SNEGSKA (reference sequence). CDR3 protein: CSARDIGGSLNYGYTF. Here the CDR3 DNA reads TGCAGTGCTAGAGATATAGGGGGCTCCTTAAACTATGGCTACACCTTC.

This clonotype was counted ten times or more. In DNA, the CDR3 is TGTGCCAGCAGCTCGTCGCCCGTCGGAAGTGGCTACACCTTC. Its translation is CASSSSPVGSGYTF. V is TRBV7-2 and J is TRBJ1-2; unclear D gene. Per germline, CDR1 SGHTA and CDR2 FQGNSA. Trimming removed 4 bases at V and 7 bases at J, with 16 bases between. This CDR3 is built from 14 residues.

The table lists this clonotype with many counts. The J gene is TRBJ1-1, the V gene TRBV29-1; D may be TRBD1 (6 bases). The V end was cut by 4 bases, the J end by 0 bases, with 15 bases between. There are 15 residues in the CDR3. Germline loops: CDR1 SQVTM, CDR2 ANQGSEA. CDR3 nucleotide sequence: TGCAGCGTTGGTTTTGGTGCAGGGGTGAACACTGAAGCTTTCTTT. This gives the protein CSVGFGAGVNTEAFF.

This clonotype has more than one count but fewer than ten. The chain recombines TRBV2 with TRBJ2-5, with D perhaps given as TRBD1 or TRBD2 (5 bases each). V lost 6 bases and J 4 bases, leaving 12 bases between the germline ends. This CDR3 has 13 amino acids. Germline V gives CDR1 SNHLY, CDR2 FYNNEI. The CDR3: CASRRWGRETQYF. CDR3 nucleotide sequence: TGTGCCAGCAGACGTTGGGGGAGAGAGACCCAGTACTTC.

V gene TRBV25-1 combines with J gene TRBJ2-5; TRBD2 aligns across 9 bases. Trimming cost V 2 bases and J 5 bases; bases outside gene matches: 9. From germline, CDR1 is MGHDK and CDR2 SYGVNS. The length of the CDR3 is 16 residues. This CDR3 reads CASSEGGGGAEETQYF. CDR3 in DNA: TGTGCCAGCAGTGAAGGTGGCGGGGGGGCCGAGGAGACCCAGTACTTC.

The chain is built from TRBV29-1 and TRBJ2-5; D may match TRBD1 or TRBD2 (5 bases each). The CDR3 length is 12 residues. CDR1 is SQVTM and CDR2 is ANQGSEA in the germline V gene. V was cut by 4 bases and J by 3 bases, with 9 bases left in between. The CDR3 DNA is TGCAGCGTTGCCCGAGGGGAAGAGACCCAGTACTTC. It codes for CSVARGEETQYF.